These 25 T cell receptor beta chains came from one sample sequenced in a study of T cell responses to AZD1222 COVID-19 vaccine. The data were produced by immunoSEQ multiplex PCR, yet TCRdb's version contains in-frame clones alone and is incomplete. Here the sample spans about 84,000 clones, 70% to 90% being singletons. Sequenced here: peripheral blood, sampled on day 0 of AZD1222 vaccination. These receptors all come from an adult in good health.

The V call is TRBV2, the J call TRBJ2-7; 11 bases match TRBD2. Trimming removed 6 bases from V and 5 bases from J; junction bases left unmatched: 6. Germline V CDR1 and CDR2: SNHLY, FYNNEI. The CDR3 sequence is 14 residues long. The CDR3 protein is CASRLAGGQDEQYF. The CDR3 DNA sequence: TGTGCCAGCAGGCTAGCGGGAGGTCAGGACGAGCAGTACTTC.

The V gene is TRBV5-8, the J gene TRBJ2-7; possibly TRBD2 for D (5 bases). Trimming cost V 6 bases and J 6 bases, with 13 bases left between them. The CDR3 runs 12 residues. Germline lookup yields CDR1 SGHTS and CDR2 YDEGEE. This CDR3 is CASTLWAGEQYF. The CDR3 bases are TGTGCCAGCACCCTCTGGGCGGGCGAGCAGTACTTC.

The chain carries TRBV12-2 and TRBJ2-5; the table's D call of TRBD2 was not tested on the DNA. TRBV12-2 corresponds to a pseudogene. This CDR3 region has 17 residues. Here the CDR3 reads CASRPPPGGGRQETQYF. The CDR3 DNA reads TGTGCAAGTCGACCCCCTCCCGGCGGGGGGAGGCAAGAGACCCAGTACTTC.

CDR3 coding DNA: TGTGCCAGCAGTTTGTGGGCGGATACGCAGTATTTT. It translates to CASSLWADTQYF. The rearrangement uses TRBV27 and TRBJ2-3; D is unresolved. Between the trimmed V and J ends, which lost 3 bases and 6 bases, there was a span of 7 bases. The CDR3 length is 12 residues. CDR1 and CDR2 (germline): MNHEY, SMNVEV (reference sequence).

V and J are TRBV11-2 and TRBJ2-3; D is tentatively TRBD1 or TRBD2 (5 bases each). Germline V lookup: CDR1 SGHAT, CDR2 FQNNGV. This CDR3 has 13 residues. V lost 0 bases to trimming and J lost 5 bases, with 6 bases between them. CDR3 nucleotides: TGTGCCAGCAGCTTAGATGGGGGAGATACGCAGTATTTT. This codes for CASSLDGGDTQYF.

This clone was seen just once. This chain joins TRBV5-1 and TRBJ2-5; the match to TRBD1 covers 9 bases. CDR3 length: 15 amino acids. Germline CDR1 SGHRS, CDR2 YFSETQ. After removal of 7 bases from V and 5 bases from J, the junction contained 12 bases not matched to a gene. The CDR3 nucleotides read TGCGCCAGCTCCTCAGACAGGGGGATATCGGAGACCCAGTACTTC. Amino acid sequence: CASSSDRGISETQYF. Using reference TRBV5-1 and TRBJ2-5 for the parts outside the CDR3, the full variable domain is KAGVTQTPRYLIKTRGQQVTLSCSPISGHRSVSWYQQTPGQGLQFLFEYFSETQRNKGNFPGRFSGRQFSNSRSEMNVSTLELGDSALYLCASSSDRGISETQYFGPGTRLLVL.

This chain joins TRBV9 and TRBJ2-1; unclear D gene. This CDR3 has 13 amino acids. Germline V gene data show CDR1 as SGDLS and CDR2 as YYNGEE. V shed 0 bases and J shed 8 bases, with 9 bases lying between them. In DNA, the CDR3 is TGTGCCAGCAGCGTAGGAGACACCTATGAGCAGTTCTTC. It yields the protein CASSVGDTYEQFF.

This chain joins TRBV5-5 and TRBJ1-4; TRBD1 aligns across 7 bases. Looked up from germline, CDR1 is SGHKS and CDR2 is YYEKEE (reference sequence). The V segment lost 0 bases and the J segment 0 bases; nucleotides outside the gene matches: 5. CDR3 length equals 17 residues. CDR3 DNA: TGTGCCAGCAGCTTGGAGGCAGGGGGATCAACTAATGAAAAACTGTTTTTT. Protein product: CASSLEAGGSTNEKLFF.

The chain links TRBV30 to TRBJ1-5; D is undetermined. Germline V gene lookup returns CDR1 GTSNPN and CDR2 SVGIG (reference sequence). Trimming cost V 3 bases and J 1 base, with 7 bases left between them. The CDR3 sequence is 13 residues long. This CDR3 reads CAWSPLSNQPQHF. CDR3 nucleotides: TGTGCCTGGAGCCCCTTGAGCAATCAGCCCCAGCATTTT.

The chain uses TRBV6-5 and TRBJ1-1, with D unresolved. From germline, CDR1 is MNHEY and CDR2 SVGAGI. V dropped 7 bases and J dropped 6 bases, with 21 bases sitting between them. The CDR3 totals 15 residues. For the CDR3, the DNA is TGTGCCAGCACCCCAAGTTTGCTCCAAGTGGCTGAAGCTTTCTTT. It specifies CASTPSLLQVAEAFF.

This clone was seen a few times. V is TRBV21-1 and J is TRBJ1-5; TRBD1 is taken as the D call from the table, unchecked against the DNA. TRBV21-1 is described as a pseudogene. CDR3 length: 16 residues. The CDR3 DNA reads TGTGCCAGCAGCACTGGACAGGGGGCTATCAATCAGCCCCAGCATTTT. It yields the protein CASSTGQGAINQPQHF.

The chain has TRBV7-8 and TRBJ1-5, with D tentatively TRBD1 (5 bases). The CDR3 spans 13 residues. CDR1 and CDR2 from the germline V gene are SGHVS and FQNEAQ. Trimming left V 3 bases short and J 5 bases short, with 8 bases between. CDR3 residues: CASSFGGDQPQHF. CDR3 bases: TGTGCCAGCAGCTTTGGAGGGGATCAGCCCCAGCATTTT.

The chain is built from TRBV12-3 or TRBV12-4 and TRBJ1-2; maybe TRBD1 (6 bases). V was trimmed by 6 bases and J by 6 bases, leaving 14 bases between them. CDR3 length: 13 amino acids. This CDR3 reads CASRQGNRDGYTF. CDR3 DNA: TGTGCCAGCAGGCAGGGCAACAGGGATGGCTACACCTTC.

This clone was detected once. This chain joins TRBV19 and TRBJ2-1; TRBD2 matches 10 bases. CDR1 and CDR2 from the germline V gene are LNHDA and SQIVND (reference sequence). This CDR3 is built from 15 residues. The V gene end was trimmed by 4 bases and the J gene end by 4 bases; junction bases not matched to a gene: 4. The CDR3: CASSSGTSVYNEQFF. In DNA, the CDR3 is TGTGCCAGTAGTAGCGGGACTAGCGTTTACAATGAGCAGTTCTTC.

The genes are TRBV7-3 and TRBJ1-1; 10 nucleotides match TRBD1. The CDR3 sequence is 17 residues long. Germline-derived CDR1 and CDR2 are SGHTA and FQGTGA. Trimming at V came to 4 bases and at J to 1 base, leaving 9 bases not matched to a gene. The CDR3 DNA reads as TGTGCCAGCAGCTCGACAGGGGGCGCCCCGGGGAACACTGAAGCTTTCTTT. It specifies CASSSTGGAPGNTEAFF.

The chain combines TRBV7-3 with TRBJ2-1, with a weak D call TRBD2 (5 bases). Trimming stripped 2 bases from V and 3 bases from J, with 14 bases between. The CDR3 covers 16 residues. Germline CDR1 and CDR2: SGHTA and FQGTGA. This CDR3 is CASSLGNGLVYNEQFF. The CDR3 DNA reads TGTGCCAGCAGCTTAGGTAACGGACTTGTCTACAATGAGCAGTTCTTC.

CDR3 DNA sequence: TGTGCCAGCAGCCCAGCAGATAGCAATCAGCCCCAGCATTTT. It specifies CASSPADSNQPQHF. The V call is TRBV3-1 (or the pseudogene TRBV3-2), the J call TRBJ1-5; D not resolved. The CDR3 consists of 14 residues. Trimming shortened V by 4 bases and J by 0 bases, and 7 bases separated the two germline ends. CDR1 and CDR2 (germline): LGHDT, YNNKEL (reference sequence).

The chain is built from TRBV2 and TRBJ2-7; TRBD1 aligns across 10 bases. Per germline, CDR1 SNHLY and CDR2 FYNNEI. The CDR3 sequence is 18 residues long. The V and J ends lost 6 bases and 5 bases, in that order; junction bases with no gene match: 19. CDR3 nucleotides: TGTGCCAGCAGGGGGGGCCTGACAGGGGGCCTTTCTCTGGACGAGCAGTACTTC. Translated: CASRGGLTGGLSLDEQYF.

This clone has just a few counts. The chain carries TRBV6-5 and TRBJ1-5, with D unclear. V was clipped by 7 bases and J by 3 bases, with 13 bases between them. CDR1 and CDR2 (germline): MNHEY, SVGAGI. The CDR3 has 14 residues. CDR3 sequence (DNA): TGTGCCAGCATCGAAGGTGGAGACAATCAGCCCCAGCATTTT. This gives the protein CASIEGGDNQPQHF.

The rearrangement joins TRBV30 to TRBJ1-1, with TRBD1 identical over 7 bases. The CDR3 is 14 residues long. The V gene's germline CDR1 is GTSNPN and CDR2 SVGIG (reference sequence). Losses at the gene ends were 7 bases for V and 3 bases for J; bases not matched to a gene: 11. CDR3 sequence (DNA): TGTGCCTCGGGCCGACAGGGTGCGGACACTGAAGCTTTCTTT. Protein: CASGRQGADTEAFF.

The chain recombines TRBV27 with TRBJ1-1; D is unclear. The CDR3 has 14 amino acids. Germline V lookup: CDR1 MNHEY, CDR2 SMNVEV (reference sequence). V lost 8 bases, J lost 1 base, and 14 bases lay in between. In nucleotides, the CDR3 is TGTGCCAGCCATAGGCGGTCGGCGAACACTGAAGCTTTCTTT. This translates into CASHRRSANTEAFF.

CDR3 coding DNA: TGTGCCAGCAGCTTAGGGCTGGAGAATGAAAAACTGTTTTTT. Its translation: CASSLGLENEKLFF. This chain joins TRBV7-2 and TRBJ1-4; no clear D. Deletions cut 1 base from V and 5 bases from J, with 8 bases between. Germline CDR1 SGHTA, CDR2 FQGNSA. This CDR3 comprises 14 residues.

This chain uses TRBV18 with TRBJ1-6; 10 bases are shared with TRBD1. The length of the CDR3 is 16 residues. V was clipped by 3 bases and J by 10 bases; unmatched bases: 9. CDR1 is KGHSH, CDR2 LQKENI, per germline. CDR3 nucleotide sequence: TGTGCCAGCTCACCTAACGCGGGACAGGGGAAATCACCCCTCCACTTT. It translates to CASSPNAGQGKSPLHF.

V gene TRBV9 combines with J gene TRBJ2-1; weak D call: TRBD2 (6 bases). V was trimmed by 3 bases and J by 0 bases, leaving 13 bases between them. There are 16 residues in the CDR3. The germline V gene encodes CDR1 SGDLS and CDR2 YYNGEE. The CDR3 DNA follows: TGTGCCAGCAGCGCCCGAGCGGGTAGCTCCTACAATGAGCAGTTCTTC. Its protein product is CASSARAGSSYNEQFF.

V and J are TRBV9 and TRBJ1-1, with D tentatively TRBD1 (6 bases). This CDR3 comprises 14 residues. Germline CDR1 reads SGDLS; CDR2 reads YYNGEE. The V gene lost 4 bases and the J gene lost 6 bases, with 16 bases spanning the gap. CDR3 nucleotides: TGTGCCAGCAGCCCAAGGGGGGGGAGCGCTGAAGCTTTCTTT. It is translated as CASSPRGGSAEAFF.